A selection of T cell receptor beta chains follows, all from one sample in a study of cytomegalovirus exposure and HLA in healthy donors. Produced via immunoSEQ multiplex PCR; TCRdb's table is partial and in-frame only. This sample has some 80,000 clones, with around 78% found just once. Sequenced sample: PBMCs. These receptors were taken from a young man in good health and CMV-seropositive. Each CDR3 is given with its conserved first and last residue. Each record gives: clone size, V gene, J gene, CDR3 length, D gene, CDR3 DNA, CDR3 protein. D genes are given only for firm matches. Size is stated for part of the rows, as once, few or many counts, or as a class when the clone is expanded.

abundance: -; v_gene: TRBV28; j_gene: TRBJ1-4; len: 12; d_gene: -; CDR3nt: TGTGCCAGCAGGTCAGGAGGGGAAAAACTGTTTTTT; CDR3aa: CASRSGGEKLFF
abundance: -; v_gene: TRBV2; j_gene: TRBJ2-7; len: 13; d_gene: -; CDR3nt: TGTGCCAGCAGCGCCGACAGCACCTACGAGCAGTACTTC; CDR3aa: CASSADSTYEQYF
abundance: -; v_gene: TRBV5-1; j_gene: TRBJ2-5; len: 15; d_gene: TRBD1; CDR3nt: TGCGCCAGCAGCCGTTTTCAACAGGGGACAGAGACCCAGTACTTC; CDR3aa: CASSRFQQGTETQYF
abundance: few; v_gene: TRBV5-1; j_gene: TRBJ2-6; len: 16; d_gene: -; CDR3nt: TGCGCCAGCAGCTCCCTATTGAGCTCTGGGGCCAACGTCCTGACTTTC; CDR3aa: CASSSLLSSGANVLTF
abundance: -; v_gene: TRBV10-2; j_gene: TRBJ2-7; len: 14; d_gene: TRBD1; CDR3nt: TGCGCCAGCAGACTGGACAGGGGATTCTACGAGCAGTACTTC; CDR3aa: CASRLDRGFYEQYF
abundance: -; v_gene: TRBV6-4; j_gene: TRBJ2-1; len: 15; d_gene: -; CDR3nt: TGTGCCAGCAGTGTGGACAGAAATACCTACAATGAGCAGTTCTTC; CDR3aa: CASSVDRNTYNEQFF
abundance: once; v_gene: TRBV6-1; j_gene: TRBJ2-7; len: 15; d_gene: TRBD1; CDR3nt: TGTGCCAGCATCACCTGGGGGACAGGGGCCTACGAGCAGTACTTC; CDR3aa: CASITWGTGAYEQYF
abundance: -; v_gene: TRBV6-5; j_gene: TRBJ1-1; len: 12; d_gene: -; CDR3nt: TGTGCCAGCAGCCTTCGGGGCACTGAAGCTTTCTTT; CDR3aa: CASSLRGTEAFF
abundance: -; v_gene: TRBV10-3; j_gene: TRBJ2-1; len: 15; d_gene: TRBD2; CDR3nt: TGTGCCATCAGACCAGCGGGAGGGGCACAGGTGGAGCAGTTCTTC; CDR3aa: CAIRPAGGAQVEQFF
abundance: few; v_gene: TRBV28; j_gene: TRBJ2-6; len: 20; d_gene: TRBD2; CDR3nt: TGTGCCAGCAGTAGCAGGCCCCGGACTAGCCTCAACTCTGGGGCCAACGTCCTGACTTTC; CDR3aa: CASSSRPRTSLNSGANVLTF
abundance: once; v_gene: TRBV20-1; j_gene: TRBJ1-2; len: 11; d_gene: -; CDR3nt: TGCAGTGCCTTACGAGGCTATGGCTACACCTTC; CDR3aa: CSALRGYGYTF
abundance: -; v_gene: TRBV4-2; j_gene: TRBJ2-2; len: 16; d_gene: TRBD2; CDR3nt: TGTGCCAGCAGAACTACTAGCGGGGGATACACCGGGGAGCTGTTTTTT; CDR3aa: CASRTTSGGYTGELFF
abundance: -; v_gene: TRBV6-5; j_gene: TRBJ1-2; len: 15; d_gene: -; CDR3nt: TGTGCCAGCAGTTACACCCAGGGAGGAAGCTATGGCTACACCTTC; CDR3aa: CASSYTQGGSYGYTF
abundance: few; v_gene: TRBV5-6; j_gene: TRBJ2-7; len: 18; d_gene: TRBD1; CDR3nt: TGTGCCAGCAGCTTGGGACAGGGGGCCCACGCCCGATATTACGAGCAGTACTTC; CDR3aa: CASSLGQGAHARYYEQYF
abundance: -; v_gene: TRBV6-4; j_gene: TRBJ1-2; len: 13; d_gene: -; CDR3nt: TGTGCCAGCAGTGATGGGCAGGGTCGAGGCTACACCTTC; CDR3aa: CASSDGQGRGYTF
abundance: -; v_gene: TRBV6-5; j_gene: TRBJ2-1; len: 13; d_gene: TRBD1; CDR3nt: TGTGCCAGCAGTTCCAGGGACAGGGTTGGGCAGTTCTTC; CDR3aa: CASSSRDRVGQFF
abundance: few; v_gene: TRBV6-1; j_gene: TRBJ2-4; len: 15; d_gene: TRBD2; CDR3nt: TGTGCCAGCAGTGAAGCCGGGACTAGCGGAAGCATTCAGTACTTC; CDR3aa: CASSEAGTSGSIQYF
abundance: -; v_gene: TRBV10-2; j_gene: TRBJ2-6; len: 15; d_gene: -; CDR3nt: TGCGCCAGCAGTGAACAGGGAGCAGGGGCCAACGTCCTGACTTTC; CDR3aa: CASSEQGAGANVLTF
abundance: -; v_gene: TRBV2; j_gene: TRBJ2-7; len: 15; d_gene: TRBD1; CDR3nt: TGTGCCAGCAGTGTACCGGGACAGCTAAACTACGAGCAGTACTTC; CDR3aa: CASSVPGQLNYEQYF
abundance: -; v_gene: TRBV11-2; j_gene: TRBJ1-2; len: 16; d_gene: -; CDR3nt: TGTGCCAGCAGCTATATCGCAGGGCCTACGGGAGTTGGCTACACCTTC; CDR3aa: CASSYIAGPTGVGYTF
abundance: -; v_gene: TRBV7-2; j_gene: TRBJ2-1; len: 15; d_gene: TRBD2; CDR3nt: TGTGCCAGCAGCTCGACTAGCGGGAGGGCCCATGAGCAGTTCTTC; CDR3aa: CASSSTSGRAHEQFF
abundance: -; v_gene: TRBV6-6; j_gene: TRBJ2-7; len: 15; d_gene: TRBD1; CDR3nt: TGTGCCAGCAGGCTGGGTGGGACAGGGGACAACGAGCAGTACTTC; CDR3aa: CASRLGGTGDNEQYF
abundance: -; v_gene: TRBV6-5; j_gene: TRBJ1-5; len: 14; d_gene: -; CDR3nt: TGTGCCAGCAGTAGGCTAGGAAGCAATCAGCCCCAGCATTTT; CDR3aa: CASSRLGSNQPQHF
abundance: -; v_gene: TRBV4-2; j_gene: TRBJ1-1; len: 14; d_gene: -; CDR3nt: TGTGCCAGCAGCCAAGAGTCCAGGGCCACTGAAGCTTTCTTT; CDR3aa: CASSQESRATEAFF
abundance: -; v_gene: TRBV7-7; j_gene: TRBJ2-6; len: 15; d_gene: -; CDR3nt: TGTGCTAGCAGTTTGGACATCTCTGGGGCCAACGTCCTGACTTTC; CDR3aa: CASSLDISGANVLTF
abundance: -; v_gene: TRBV6-5; j_gene: TRBJ1-1; len: 14; d_gene: -; CDR3nt: TGTGCCAGCAGTTACAGAGGGGGGGGTACTGAAGCTTTCTTT; CDR3aa: CASSYRGGGTEAFF
abundance: once; v_gene: TRBV15; j_gene: TRBJ1-4; len: 15; d_gene: TRBD1; CDR3nt: TGTGCCACCAGCAGAGATCAGGGGGCATTGGAAAAACTGTTTTTT; CDR3aa: CATSRDQGALEKLFF
abundance: -; v_gene: TRBV2; j_gene: TRBJ2-5; len: 15; d_gene: TRBD2; CDR3nt: TGTGCCAGCACCCGACTAGCGCCGGCGGGGGAGACCCAGTACTTC; CDR3aa: CASTRLAPAGETQYF
abundance: -; v_gene: TRBV10-3; j_gene: TRBJ1-2; len: 15; d_gene: TRBD1; CDR3nt: TGTGCCATCAGTGAAGTGAGACAGGGCCTCTATGGCTACACCTTC; CDR3aa: CAISEVRQGLYGYTF
abundance: -; v_gene: TRBV28; j_gene: TRBJ1-5; len: 16; d_gene: -; CDR3nt: TGTGCCAGCAGTTTAGGAGGCTGGGAGGGCAATCAGCCCCAGCATTTT; CDR3aa: CASSLGGWEGNQPQHF
abundance: -; v_gene: TRBV7-3; j_gene: TRBJ1-5; len: 13; d_gene: -; CDR3nt: TGTGCCAGCAGCTTAACCTGGGAGGAGCCCCAGCATTTT; CDR3aa: CASSLTWEEPQHF
abundance: -; v_gene: TRBV10-2; j_gene: TRBJ2-7; len: 15; d_gene: -; CDR3nt: TGCGCCAGCAGTGAGGGTGGGACTGTCTCCTACGAGCAGTACTTC; CDR3aa: CASSEGGTVSYEQYF
abundance: once; v_gene: TRBV4-2; j_gene: TRBJ2-3; len: 19; d_gene: TRBD2; CDR3nt: TGTGCCAGCAGCCAGGGACTGGGACTAGCGGGAGGGAGCACAGATACGCAGTATTTT; CDR3aa: CASSQGLGLAGGSTDTQYF
abundance: -; v_gene: TRBV14; j_gene: TRBJ2-7; len: 14; d_gene: -; CDR3nt: TGTGCCAGCAGCCAAGAGAGGGTAGGGAGCGAGCAGTACTTC; CDR3aa: CASSQERVGSEQYF
abundance: -; v_gene: TRBV5-1; j_gene: TRBJ2-1; len: 14; d_gene: TRBD2; CDR3nt: TGCGCCAGCAGCCCGGGACTAGCGGGCGATGAGCAGTTCTTC; CDR3aa: CASSPGLAGDEQFF
abundance: -; v_gene: TRBV6-4; j_gene: TRBJ2-1; len: 16; d_gene: TRBD2; CDR3nt: TGTGCCAGCAGTACCTTAGCGGGATCCCCCTACAATGAGCAGTTCTTC; CDR3aa: CASSTLAGSPYNEQFF
abundance: few; v_gene: TRBV7-9; j_gene: TRBJ1-1; len: 14; d_gene: -; CDR3nt: TGTGCCAGCAGCTCGAGGACAGTTAACACTGAAGCTTTCTTT; CDR3aa: CASSSRTVNTEAFF